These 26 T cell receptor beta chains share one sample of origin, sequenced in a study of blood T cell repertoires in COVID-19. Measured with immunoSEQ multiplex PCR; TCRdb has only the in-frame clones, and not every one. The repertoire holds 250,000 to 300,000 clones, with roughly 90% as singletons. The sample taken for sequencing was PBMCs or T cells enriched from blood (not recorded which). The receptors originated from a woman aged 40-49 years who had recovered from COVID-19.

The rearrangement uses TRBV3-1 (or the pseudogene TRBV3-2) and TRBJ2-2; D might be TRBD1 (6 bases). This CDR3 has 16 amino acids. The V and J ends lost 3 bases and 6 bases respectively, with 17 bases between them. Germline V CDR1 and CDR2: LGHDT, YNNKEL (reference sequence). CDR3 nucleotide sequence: TGTGCCAGCAGCCAGGGACATAAAAGCTGGCCCGGGGAGCTGTTTTTT. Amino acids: CASSQGHKSWPGELFF.

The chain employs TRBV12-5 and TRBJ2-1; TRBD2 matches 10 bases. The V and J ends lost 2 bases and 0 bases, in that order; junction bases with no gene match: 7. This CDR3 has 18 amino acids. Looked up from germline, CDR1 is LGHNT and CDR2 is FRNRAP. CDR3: CASGLKGLAVGSYNEQFF. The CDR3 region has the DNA TGTGCTAGTGGTTTGAAAGGACTAGCGGTAGGCTCCTACAATGAGCAGTTCTTC.

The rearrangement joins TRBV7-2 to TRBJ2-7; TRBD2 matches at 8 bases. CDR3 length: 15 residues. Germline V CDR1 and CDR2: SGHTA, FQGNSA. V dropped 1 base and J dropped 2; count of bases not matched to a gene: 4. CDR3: CASSLGSGAPYEQYF. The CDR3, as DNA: TGTGCCAGCAGCTTAGGTAGCGGGGCACCCTACGAGCAGTACTTC.

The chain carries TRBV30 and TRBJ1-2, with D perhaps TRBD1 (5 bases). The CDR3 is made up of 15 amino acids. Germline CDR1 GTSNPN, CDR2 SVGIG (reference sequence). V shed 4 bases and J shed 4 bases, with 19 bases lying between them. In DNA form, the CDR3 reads TGTGCCTGGACCCTTAGGCGGGGCTCTCTCTATGGCTACACCTTC. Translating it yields CAWTLRRGSLYGYTF.

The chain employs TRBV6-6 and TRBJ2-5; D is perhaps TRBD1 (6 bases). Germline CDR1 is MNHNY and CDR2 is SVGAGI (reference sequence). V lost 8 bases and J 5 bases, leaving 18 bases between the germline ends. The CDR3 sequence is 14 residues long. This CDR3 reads CASGQKQGKETQYF. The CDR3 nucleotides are TGTGCCAGCGGCCAGAAACAGGGAAAGGAGACCCAGTACTTC.

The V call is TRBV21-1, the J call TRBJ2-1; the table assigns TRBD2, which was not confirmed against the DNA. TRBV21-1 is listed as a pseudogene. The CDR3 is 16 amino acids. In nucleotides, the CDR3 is TGTGCCAGCAGCAAAGGGCCTAGCGGGAACTACAATGAGCAGTTCTTC. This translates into CASSKGPSGNYNEQFF.

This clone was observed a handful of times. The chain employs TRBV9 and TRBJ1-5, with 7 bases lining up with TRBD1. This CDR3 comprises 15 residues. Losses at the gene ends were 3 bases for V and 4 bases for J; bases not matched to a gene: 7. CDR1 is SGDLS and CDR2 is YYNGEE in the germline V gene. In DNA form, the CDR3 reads TGTGCCAGCAGCGCCACGACAGGGTGGAATCAGCCCCAGCATTTT. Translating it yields CASSATTGWNQPQHF.

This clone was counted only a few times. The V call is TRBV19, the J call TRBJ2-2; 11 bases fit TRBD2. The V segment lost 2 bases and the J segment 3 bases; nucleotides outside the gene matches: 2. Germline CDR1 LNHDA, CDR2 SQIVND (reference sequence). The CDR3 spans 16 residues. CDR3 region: CASSIRTSGYTGELFF. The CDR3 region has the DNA TGTGCCAGTAGTATACGGACTAGCGGGTACACCGGGGAGCTGTTTTTT.

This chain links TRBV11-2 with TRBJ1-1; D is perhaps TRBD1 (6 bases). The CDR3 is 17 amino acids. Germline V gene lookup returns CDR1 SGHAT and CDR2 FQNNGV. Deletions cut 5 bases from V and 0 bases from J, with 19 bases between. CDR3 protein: CASSRLFVQGMNTEAFF. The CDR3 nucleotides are TGTGCCAGCAGCCGATTATTCGTACAGGGTATGAACACTGAAGCTTTCTTT.

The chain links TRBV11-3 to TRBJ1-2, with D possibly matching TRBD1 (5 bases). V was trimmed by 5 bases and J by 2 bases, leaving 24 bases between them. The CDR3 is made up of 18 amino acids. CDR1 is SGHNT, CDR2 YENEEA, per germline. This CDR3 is CASSPIIPEGRGNYGYTF. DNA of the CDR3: TGTGCCAGCAGCCCCATCATTCCCGAAGGACGGGGGAACTATGGCTACACCTTC.

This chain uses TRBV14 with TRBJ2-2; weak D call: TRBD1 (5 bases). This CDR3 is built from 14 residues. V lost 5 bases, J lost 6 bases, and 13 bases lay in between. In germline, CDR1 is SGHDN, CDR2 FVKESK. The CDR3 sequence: CASSSRQRPGELFF. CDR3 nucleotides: TGTGCCAGCAGCAGTCGACAGAGACCCGGGGAGCTGTTTTTT.

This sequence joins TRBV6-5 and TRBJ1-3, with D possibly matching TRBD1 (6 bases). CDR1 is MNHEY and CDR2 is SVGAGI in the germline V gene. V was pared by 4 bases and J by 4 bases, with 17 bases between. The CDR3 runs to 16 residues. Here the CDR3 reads CASSSGVGAKGNTIYF. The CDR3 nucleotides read TGTGCCAGCAGTTCCGGCGTGGGGGCCAAGGGAAACACCATATATTTT.

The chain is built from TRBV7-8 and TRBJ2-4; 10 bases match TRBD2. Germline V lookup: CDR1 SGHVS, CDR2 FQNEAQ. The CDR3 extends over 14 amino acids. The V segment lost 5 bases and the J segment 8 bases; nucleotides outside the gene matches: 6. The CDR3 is CASSPGLAEHIQYF. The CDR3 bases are TGTGCCAGCAGCCCCGGACTAGCGGAGCACATTCAGTACTTC. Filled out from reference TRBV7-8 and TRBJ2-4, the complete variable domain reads GAGVSQSPRYKVAKRGQDVALRCDPISGHVSLFWYQQALGQGPEFLTYFQNEAQLDKSGLPSDRFFAERPEGSVSTLKIQRTQQEDSAVYLCASSPGLAEHIQYFGAGTRLSVL.

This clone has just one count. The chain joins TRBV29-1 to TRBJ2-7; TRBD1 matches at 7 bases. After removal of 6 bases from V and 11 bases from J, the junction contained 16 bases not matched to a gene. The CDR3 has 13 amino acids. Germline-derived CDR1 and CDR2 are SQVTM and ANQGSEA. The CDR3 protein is CSVHPGQSRIEYF. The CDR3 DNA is TGCAGCGTCCACCCGGGACAGTCTCGAATTGAGTACTTC.

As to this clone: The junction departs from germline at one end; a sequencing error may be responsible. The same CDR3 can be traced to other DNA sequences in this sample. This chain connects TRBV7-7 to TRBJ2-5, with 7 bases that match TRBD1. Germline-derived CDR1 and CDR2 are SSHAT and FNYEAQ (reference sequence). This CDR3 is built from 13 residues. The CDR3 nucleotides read TGTGCTAGCAGCCCAGGGGGCCAAGAGACCCAGTACTTC. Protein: CASSPGGQETQYF.

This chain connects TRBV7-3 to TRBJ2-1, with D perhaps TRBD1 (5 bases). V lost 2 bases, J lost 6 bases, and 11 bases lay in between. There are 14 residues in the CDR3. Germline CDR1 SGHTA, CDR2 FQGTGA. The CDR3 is CASSLWGSPNEQFF. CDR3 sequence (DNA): TGTGCCAGCAGCTTATGGGGCAGCCCCAATGAGCAGTTCTTC. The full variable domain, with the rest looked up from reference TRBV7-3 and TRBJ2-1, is GAGVSQTPSNKVTEKGKYVELRCDPISGHTALYWYRQSLGQGPEFLIYFQGTGAADDSGLPNDRFFAVRPEGSVSTLKIQRTERGDSAVYLCASSLWGSPNEQFFGPGTRLTVL.

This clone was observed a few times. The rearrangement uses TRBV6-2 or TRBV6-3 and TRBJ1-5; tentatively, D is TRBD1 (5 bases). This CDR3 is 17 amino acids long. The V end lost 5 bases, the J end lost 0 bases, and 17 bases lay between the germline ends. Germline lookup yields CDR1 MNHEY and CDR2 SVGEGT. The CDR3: CASSHLGGFYSNQPQHF. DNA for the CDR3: TGTGCCAGCAGTCACCTTGGGGGGTTCTATAGCAATCAGCCCCAGCATTTT.

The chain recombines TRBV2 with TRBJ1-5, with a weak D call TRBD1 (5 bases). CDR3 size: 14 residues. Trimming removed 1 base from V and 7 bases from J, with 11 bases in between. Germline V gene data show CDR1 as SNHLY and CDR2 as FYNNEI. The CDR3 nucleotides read TGTGCCAGCAGTGAAGAGCGGGGCGGACAGCCCCAGCATTTT. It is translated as CASSEERGGQPQHF.

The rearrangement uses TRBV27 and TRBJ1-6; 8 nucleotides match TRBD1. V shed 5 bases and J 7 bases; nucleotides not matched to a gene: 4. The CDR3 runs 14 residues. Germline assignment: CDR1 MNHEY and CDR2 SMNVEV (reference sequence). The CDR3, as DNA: TGTGCCAGCAGTCTTCGACAGGGGAATTCACCCCTCCACTTT. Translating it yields CASSLRQGNSPLHF.

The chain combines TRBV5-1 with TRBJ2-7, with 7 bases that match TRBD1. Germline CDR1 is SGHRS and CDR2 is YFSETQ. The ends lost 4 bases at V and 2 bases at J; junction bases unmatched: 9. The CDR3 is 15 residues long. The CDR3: CASSASRDSPYEQYF. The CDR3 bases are TGCGCCAGCAGCGCGAGCCGGGACAGCCCCTACGAGCAGTACTTC.

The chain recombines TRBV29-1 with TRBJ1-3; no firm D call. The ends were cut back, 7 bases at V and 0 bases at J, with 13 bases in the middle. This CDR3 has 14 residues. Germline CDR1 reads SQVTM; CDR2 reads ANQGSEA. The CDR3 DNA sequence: TGCAGCGCCGATTCAGGATACTCTGGAAACACCATATATTTT. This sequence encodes CSADSGYSGNTIYF.

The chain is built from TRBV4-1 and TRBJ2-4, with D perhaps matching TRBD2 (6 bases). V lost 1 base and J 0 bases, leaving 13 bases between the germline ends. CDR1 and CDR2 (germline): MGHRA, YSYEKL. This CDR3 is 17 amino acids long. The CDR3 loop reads CASSQVGLSLAKNIQYF. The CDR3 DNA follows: TGCGCCAGCAGCCAAGTGGGACTCAGCCTAGCCAAAAACATTCAGTACTTC.

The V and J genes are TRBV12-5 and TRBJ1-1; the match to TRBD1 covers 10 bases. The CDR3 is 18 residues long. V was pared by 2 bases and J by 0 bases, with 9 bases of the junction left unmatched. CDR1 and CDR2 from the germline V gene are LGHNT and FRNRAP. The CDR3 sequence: CASGLLTGGLTVNTEAFF. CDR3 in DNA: TGTGCTAGTGGTTTGCTGACAGGGGGCCTCACAGTGAACACTGAAGCTTTCTTT.

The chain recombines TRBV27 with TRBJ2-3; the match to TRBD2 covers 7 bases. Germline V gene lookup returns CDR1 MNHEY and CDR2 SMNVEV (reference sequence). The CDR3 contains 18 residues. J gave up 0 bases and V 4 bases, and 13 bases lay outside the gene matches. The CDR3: CASSSTLSSGTSTDTQYF. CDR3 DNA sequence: TGTGCCAGCAGTTCCACCCTTTCAAGCGGGACTAGCACAGATACGCAGTATTTT.

CDR3 coding DNA: TGTGCCAGCAGCCCTAGGAGGTCTGCCACTGAAGCTTTCTTT. This codes for CASSPRRSATEAFF. The rearrangement joins TRBV7-2 to TRBJ1-1; no clear D. The germline gives CDR1 SGHTA, CDR2 FQGNSA. The V end was cut by 5 bases, the J end by 4 bases, with 14 bases between. This CDR3 spans 14 amino acids.

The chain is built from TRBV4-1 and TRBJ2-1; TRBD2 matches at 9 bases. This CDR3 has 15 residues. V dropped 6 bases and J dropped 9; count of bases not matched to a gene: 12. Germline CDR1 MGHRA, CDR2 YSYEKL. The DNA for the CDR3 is TGCGCCAGCAGAACAACGGGACTAGCAGTCGGTGAGCAGTTCTTC. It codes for CASRTTGLAVGEQFF.